The sequence of this T cell receptor (beta chain) was determined in a study of patients and donors after allogeneic stem cell transplantation. TCRdb recomputed calls from the RT-PCR reads with MiXCR, one row per CDR3 protein. This table holds about 31,000 distinct CDR3 sequences, nearly 7% found once. This clonotype occurred many times. V dropped 6 bases and J dropped 2 bases, with 11 bases sitting between them. The CDR3 runs to 14 residues. CDR1 and CDR2 (germline): KGHSH, LQKENI. The receptor comes from a human donor who was either an allogeneic HSCT recipient or a stem cell or donor lymphocyte infusion donor (not recorded which). It is not recorded whose cells these are; they may come from a transplant donor. The chain has TRBV18 and TRBJ2-1; no clear D. The material sequenced was blood, either unsorted or a sorted T cell fraction (not recorded which). The DNA of the CDR3 is TGTGCCAGCTCCCCATTGGGTGCCTACAATGAGCAGTTCTTC. Its protein product is CASSPLGAYNEQFF.